This entry features one TCR beta chain sequence. Its specific antigen is unknown. No base quality values were provided; no much bigger clone lies one nucleotide off. The library was made by the immunoSEQ multiplex PCR assay. For most patients, genomic DNA was isolated using the Qiagen DNeasy Blood and Tissue Kit and was shipped frozen to Adaptive Biotechnologies for TCR sequencing. For most patients, genomic DNA was subjected to high-throughput TCR-beta CDR3 sequencing by Adaptive Biotechnologies. As for the authors' bioinformatics: Adaptive's ImmunoSEQ software supplied the TCR sequencing data for 18 patients, while MiXCR and VDJtools were used to process a few other patients. To correct CD4 versus CD8 sorting errors, any sequence found in both subsets at a frequency ratio below 5:1 was removed. CDR3 nucleotide sequences shared between donor and recipient were removed because the origin of such sequences could not be assigned. To be classed as alloreactive, a clone needed at least 2-fold expansion over unstimulated cells and a minimum CFSE-low frequency of 0.002% (template counts) or 0.001% (read counts). A clone was considered mappable if detected in the sequenced pre-transplant spleen, lymph node, or MLR CFSE-low populations of the donor or recipient. The cumulative frequency of alloreactive clones was calculated as a percentage of all sequences, weighted by copy number. This immuneACCESS table, as held by TCRdb, lists in-frame sequences with V and J called but not all clones. Of the missing ones, under half trace to an unresolved V gene in checked studies; the others have no known cause. The DNA gave D and trimming, while V, J and clone size come from that table. Counted in this sample were some 90,000 clones; roughly 92% of them appeared once. Around 0.44% of the sample comes from the top ten.

The CDR3 has 15 amino acids, counting the end cysteine and phenylalanine. Of all the DNA, just the CDR3 is kept, 45 bases in frame from base 1. V is cut back by 3 bases and J by 4 bases, with 4 bases in the junction unmatched. The germline V gene encodes CDR1 MNHNS and CDR2 SASEGT. These data originate in a study of graft-versus-host responses after intestinal transplantation (dated by TCRdb to 2020 to 2022). Context from the whole study: Recipients received multivisceral, liver-intestinal, or isolated intestinal transplants. To identify alloreactive clones, pre-transplant mixed lymphocyte reaction products were sequenced and compared with unstimulated pre-transplant donor and recipient T cells. Graft-versus-host and host-versus-graft alloreactive T cell clones were tracked in the graft, circulation and bone marrow after intestinal transplantation using bulk TCR-beta CDR3 sequencing. Samples from a few later patients were sequenced in-house on an Illumina MiSeq with MiXCR processing rather than by the commercial service. A peak of at least 4% donor T cells among recipient peripheral blood mononuclear cells was the definition used for donor T cell macrochimerism. The cohort enrolled some 23 intestinal transplant recipients, one of whom was a retransplant, and 3 patients without pretransplant specimens were excluded. Anti-thymocyte globulin induction was given to all recipients, followed by maintenance tacrolimus and steroids for roughly 3 years. General findings and caveats noted by the study authors: High GvH to HvG T cell clonal ratios were observed in the allografts of patients with donor T cell macrochimerism. Early after transplant, peak levels of circulating GvH clones were found to be associated with declines in HvG clones. The relatively low number and heterogeneity of intestinal transplant patients limited the conclusions. GvH clones were detected in recipient bone marrow, and some of these GvH clones were observed earlier in ileal mucosa or blood, consistent with an intestinal mucosal origin.

In the paper's terms, the time point label means: cells obtained before transplantation from donor or recipient. CD3+CD4+ and CD3+CD8+ populations were FACS-sorted from unstimulated pre-transplant donor and recipient cells taken from spleen or lymph nodes. This sequence originates from a human donor who was the organ donor for an intestinal transplant. The rearranged chain carries TRBV6-1 and TRBJ1-1; 11 central nucleotides agree with TRBD1. The source material was unstimulated CD8+ T cells sorted from spleen or lymph node cells, sampled before transplant. The CDR3 corresponds to CASSEDRGLPTEAFF. The base sequence is TGTGCCAGCAGTGAGGACAGGGGGCTACCCACTGAAGCTTTCTTT.